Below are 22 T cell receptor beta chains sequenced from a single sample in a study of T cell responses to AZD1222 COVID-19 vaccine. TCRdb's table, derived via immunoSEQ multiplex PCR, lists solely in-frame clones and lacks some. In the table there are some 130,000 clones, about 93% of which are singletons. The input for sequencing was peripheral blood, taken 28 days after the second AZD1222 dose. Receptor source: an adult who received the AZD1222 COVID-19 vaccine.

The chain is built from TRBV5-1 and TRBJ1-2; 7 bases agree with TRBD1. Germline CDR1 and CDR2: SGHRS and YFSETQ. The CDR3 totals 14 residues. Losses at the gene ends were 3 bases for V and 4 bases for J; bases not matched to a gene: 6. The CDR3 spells CASSSGQSSYGYTF. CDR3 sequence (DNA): TGCGCCAGCAGCTCGGGACAGTCGTCCTATGGCTACACCTTC.

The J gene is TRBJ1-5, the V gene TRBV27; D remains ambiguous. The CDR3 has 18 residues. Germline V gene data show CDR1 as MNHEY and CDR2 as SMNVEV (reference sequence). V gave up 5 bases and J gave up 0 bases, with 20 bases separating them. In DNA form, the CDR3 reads TGTGCCAGCAGTCCCTTTCCCCCCTCACTGTATAGCAATCAGCCCCAGCATTTT. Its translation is CASSPFPPSLYSNQPQHF.

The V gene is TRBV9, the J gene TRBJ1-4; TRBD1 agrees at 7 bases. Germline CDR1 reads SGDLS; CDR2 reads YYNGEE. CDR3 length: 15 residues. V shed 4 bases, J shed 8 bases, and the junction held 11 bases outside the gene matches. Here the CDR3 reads CASSSRQGLEEKLFF. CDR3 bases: TGTGCCAGCAGCTCAAGACAGGGTTTGGAGGAAAAACTGTTTTTT.

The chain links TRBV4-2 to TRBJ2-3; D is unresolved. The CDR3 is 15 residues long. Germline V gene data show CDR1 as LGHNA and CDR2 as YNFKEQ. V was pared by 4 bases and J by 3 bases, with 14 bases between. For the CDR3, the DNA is TGTGCCAGCAGCCCTGCGGCCAGTATAACAGATACGCAGTATTTT. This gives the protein CASSPAASITDTQYF.

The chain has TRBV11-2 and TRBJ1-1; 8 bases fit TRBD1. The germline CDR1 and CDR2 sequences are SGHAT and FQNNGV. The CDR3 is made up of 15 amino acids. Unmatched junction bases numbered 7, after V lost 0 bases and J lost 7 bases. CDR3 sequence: CASSLEGTGGVEAFF. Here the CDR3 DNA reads TGTGCCAGCAGCTTAGAGGGGACAGGAGGTGTTGAAGCTTTCTTT. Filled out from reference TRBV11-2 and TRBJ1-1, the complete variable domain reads EAGVAQSPRYKIIEKRQSVAFWCNPISGHATLYWYQQILGQGPKLLIQFQNNGVVDDSQLPKDRFSAERLKGVDSTLKIQPAKLEDSAVYLCASSLEGTGGVEAFFGQGTRLTVV.

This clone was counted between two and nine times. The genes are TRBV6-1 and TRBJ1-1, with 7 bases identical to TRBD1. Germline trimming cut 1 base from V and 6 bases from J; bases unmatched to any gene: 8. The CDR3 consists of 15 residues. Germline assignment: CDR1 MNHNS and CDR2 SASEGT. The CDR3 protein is CASSEGIDRASEAFF. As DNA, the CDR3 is TGTGCCAGCAGTGAAGGGATAGACAGGGCCTCTGAAGCTTTCTTT.

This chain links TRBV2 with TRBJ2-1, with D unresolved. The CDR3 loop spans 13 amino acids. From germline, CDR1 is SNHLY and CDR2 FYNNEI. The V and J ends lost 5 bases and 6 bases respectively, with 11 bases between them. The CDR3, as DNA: TGTGCCAGCAGTCTTAGGACGCTCAATGAGCAGTTCTTC. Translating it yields CASSLRTLNEQFF.

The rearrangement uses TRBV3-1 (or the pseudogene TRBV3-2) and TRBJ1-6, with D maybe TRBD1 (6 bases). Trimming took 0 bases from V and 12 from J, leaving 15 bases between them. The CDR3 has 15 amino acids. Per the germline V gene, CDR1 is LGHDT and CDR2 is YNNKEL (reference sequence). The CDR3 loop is CASSQDSGALLPLHF. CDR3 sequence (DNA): TGTGCCAGCAGCCAAGATTCAGGGGCGCTGCTACCCCTCCACTTT.

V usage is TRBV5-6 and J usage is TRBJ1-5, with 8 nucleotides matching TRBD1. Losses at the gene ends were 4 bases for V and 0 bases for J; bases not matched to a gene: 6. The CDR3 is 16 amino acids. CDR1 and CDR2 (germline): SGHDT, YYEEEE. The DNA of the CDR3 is TGTGCCAGCAGCACTAGCGGGACAGGTAGCAATCAGCCCCAGCATTTT. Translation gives CASSTSGTGSNQPQHF.

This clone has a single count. This CDR3 is CASSSNRGNTEAFF. CDR3 nucleotides: TGTGCCAGCAGCTCAAACAGGGGGAACACTGAAGCTTTCTTT. J is TRBJ1-1 and V is TRBV5-4, with 7 bases matching TRBD1. Losses at the gene ends were 3 bases for V and 1 base for J; bases not matched to a gene: 3. This CDR3 has 14 amino acids. Germline V CDR1 and CDR2: SGHNT, YYREEE (reference sequence).

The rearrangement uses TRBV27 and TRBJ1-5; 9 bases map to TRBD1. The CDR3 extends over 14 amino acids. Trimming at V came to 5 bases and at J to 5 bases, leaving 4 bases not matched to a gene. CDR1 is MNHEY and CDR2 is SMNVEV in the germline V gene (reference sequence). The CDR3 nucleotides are TGTGCCAGCAGTCCGGACAGGGGCGATCAGCCCCAGCATTTT. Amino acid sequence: CASSPDRGDQPQHF.

The CDR3: CASSPEGSRRPQHF. CDR3 in DNA: TGTGCCAGCAGTCCGGAGGGGTCTCGACGGCCCCAGCATTTT. The chain is built from TRBV6-5 and TRBJ1-5; possibly TRBD1 for D (5 bases). The CDR3 has 14 residues. Trimming took off 5 bases at V and 9 bases at J, with 17 bases between the two ends. Germline V lookup: CDR1 MNHEY, CDR2 SVGAGI.

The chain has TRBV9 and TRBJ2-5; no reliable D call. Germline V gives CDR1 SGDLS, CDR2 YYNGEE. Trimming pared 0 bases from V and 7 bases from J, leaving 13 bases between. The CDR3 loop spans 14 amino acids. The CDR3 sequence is CASSVDHDLRTQYF. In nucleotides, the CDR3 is TGTGCCAGCAGCGTAGACCACGATTTACGGACCCAGTACTTC.

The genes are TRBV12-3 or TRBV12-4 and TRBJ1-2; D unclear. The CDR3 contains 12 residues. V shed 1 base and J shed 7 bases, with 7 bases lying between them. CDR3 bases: TGTGCCAGCAGTTTAGAGACGCGTGGCTACACCTTC. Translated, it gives CASSLETRGYTF.

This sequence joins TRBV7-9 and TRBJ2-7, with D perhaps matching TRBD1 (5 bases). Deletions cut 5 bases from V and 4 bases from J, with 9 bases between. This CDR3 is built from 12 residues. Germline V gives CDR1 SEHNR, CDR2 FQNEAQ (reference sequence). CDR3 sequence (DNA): TGTGCCAGCAGCCATGACAGTTACGAGCAGTACTTC. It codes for CASSHDSYEQYF. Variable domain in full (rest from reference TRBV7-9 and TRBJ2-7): DTGVSQNPRHKITKRGQNVTFRCDPISEHNRLYWYRQTLGQGPEFLTYFQNEAQLEKSRLLSDRFSAERPKGSFSTLEIQRTEQGDSAMYLCASSHDSYEQYFGPGTRLTVT.

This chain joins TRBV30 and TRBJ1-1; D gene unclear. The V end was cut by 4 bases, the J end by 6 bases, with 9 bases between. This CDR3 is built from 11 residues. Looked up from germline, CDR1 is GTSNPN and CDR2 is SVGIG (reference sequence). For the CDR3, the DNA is TGTGCCTGGAACTCCTTCTCTGAAGCTTTCTTT. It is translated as CAWNSFSEAFF.

CDR3 nucleotide sequence: TGTGCCAGCAGCCTCCCCCGCAAGGCCGCCAGCACCTTC. Its translation is CASSLPRKAASTF. The chain joins TRBV6-6 to TRBJ1-2; D remains ambiguous. V was clipped by 6 bases and J by 13 bases, with 21 bases between them. The CDR3 is 13 residues long. The germline V gene has CDR1 MNHNY and CDR2 SVGAGI (reference sequence).

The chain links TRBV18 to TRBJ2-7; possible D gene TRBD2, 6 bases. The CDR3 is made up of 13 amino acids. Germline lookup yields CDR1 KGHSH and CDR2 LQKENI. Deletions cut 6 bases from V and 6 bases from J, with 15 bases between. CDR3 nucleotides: TGTGCCAGCTCCCACGGGGACTCCCCCGAGCAGTACTTC. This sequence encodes CASSHGDSPEQYF. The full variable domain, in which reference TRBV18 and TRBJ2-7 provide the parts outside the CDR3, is NAGVMQNPRHLVRRRGQEARLRCSPMKGHSHVYWYRQLPEEGLKFMVYLQKENIIDESGMPKERFSAEFPKEGPSILRIQQVVRGDSAAYFCASSHGDSPEQYFGPGTRLTVT.

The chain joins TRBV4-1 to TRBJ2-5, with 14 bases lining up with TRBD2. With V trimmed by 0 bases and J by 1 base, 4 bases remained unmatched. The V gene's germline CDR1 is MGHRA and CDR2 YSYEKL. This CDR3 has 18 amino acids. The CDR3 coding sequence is TGCGCCAGCAGCCAAGATCTTGGACTAGCGGGGGGCCAAGAGACCCAGTACTTC. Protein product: CASSQDLGLAGGQETQYF.

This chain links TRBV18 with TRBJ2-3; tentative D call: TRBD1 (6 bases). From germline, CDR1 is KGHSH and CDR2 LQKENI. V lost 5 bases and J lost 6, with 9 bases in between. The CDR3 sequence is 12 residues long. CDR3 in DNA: TGTGCCAGCTCAACACAGGGCGATACGCAGTATTTT. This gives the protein CASSTQGDTQYF.

The CDR3 protein is CASSPDTGELFF. CDR3 nucleotides: TGTGCCAGCAGCCCCGACACCGGGGAGCTGTTTTTT. This chain connects TRBV3-1 (or the pseudogene TRBV3-2) to TRBJ2-2; D unresolved. In germline, CDR1 is LGHDT, CDR2 YNNKEL (reference sequence). Trimming stripped 4 bases from V and 3 bases from J, with 3 bases between. The CDR3 covers 12 residues.

CDR3 bases: TGTGCCAGCAGTGAATTGGAGAGCGAGCGGAGAGGCTACACCTTC. This translates into CASSELESERRGYTF. V gene TRBV25-1 combines with J gene TRBJ1-2, with D hard to call. The CDR3 totals 15 residues. Germline V lookup: CDR1 MGHDK, CDR2 SYGVNS. Trimming left V 1 base short and J 8 bases short, with 17 bases between.